This is a list of T cell receptor beta chains from one sample in a study of blood T cells in healthy people across ages. From the 5' RACE reads, TCRdb called clonotypes with MiXCR, one entry per CDR3 protein. This sample has about 570,000 distinct CDR3 sequences, with 25% to 30% found just once. The sequenced sample was blood. These receptors were obtained from a woman in her sixties or seventies in good health. Each CDR3 is given with its conserved first and last residue. A D gene is named only where the DNA matches it firmly. Where a row states a size, it is once, few, many or the class of an expanded clone; other rows omit it.

>.|TRBV11-2|.|TRBJ1-1
CACSSSGSPEAFF
TGTGCCTGCAGCTCGTCGGGAAGCCCTGAAGCTTTCTTT
>.|TRBV3-1|TRBD2|TRBJ2-1
CASSQAPSGGTVYNEQFF
TGTGCCAGCAGCCAAGCTCCTAGCGGGGGGACCGTCTACAATGAGCAGTTCTTC
>.|TRBV20-1|.|TRBJ1-1
CSARRTNTEAFF
TGCAGTGCGCGAAGAACGAACACTGAAGCTTTCTTT
>.|TRBV5-1|.|TRBJ1-1
CASRLTGNTDAFF
TGCGCCAGCAGACTTACAGGTAACACTGACGCTTTCTTT
>.|TRBV7-2|.|TRBJ1-2
CASSLRPCGDGYTF
TGTGCCAGCAGCCTCCGACCGTGCGGGGATGGCTACACCTTC
>.|TRBV12-3/TRBV12-4|.|TRBJ1-1
CASSLGNIDTEAFF
TGTGCCAGCAGTTTGGGCAATATCGACACTGAAGCTTTCTTT
>.|TRBV25-1|TRBD1|TRBJ1-2
CASSESGTGETYGYTF
TGTGCCAGCAGTGAGTCCGGGACAGGGGAGACTTATGGCTACACCTTC
>few|TRBV7-6|.|TRBJ2-5
CASSSRGQLQETQYF
TGTGCCAGCAGCTCTCGCGGGCAGCTACAAGAGACCCAGTACTTC
>few|TRBV29-1|.|TRBJ1-2
CSVGGTYGYTF
TGCAGCGTTGGAGGTACCTATGGCTACACCTTC
>.|TRBV5-6|.|TRBJ1-2
CASSLVEVYTF
TGTGCCAGCAGCTTGGTTGAGGTCTACACCTTC
>.|TRBV6-4|.|TRBJ2-6
CASSNSQDSGANVLTF
TGTGCCAGCAGTAACTCACAGGACTCTGGGGCCAACGTCCTGACTTTC
>.|TRBV5-1|TRBD1|TRBJ2-5
CASRRDREFEEQYF
TGCGCCAGTAGGCGAGACAGGGAGTTTGAAGAGCAGTACTTC
>.|TRBV4-3|.|TRBJ2-7
CASSQGPGPGYEQYF
TGCGCCAGCAGCCAAGGCCCGGGTCCGGGCTACGAGCAGTACTTC
>few|TRBV10-3|.|TRBJ1-2
CAVSVQGEYGYTF
TGTGCCGTCTCCGTACAGGGCGAATATGGCTACACCTTC
>.|TRBV7-9|.|TRBJ2-6
CASSLDSVGANVLTF
TGTGCCAGCAGCTTAGATAGTGTCGGGGCCAACGTCCTGACTTTC
>.|TRBV20-1|.|TRBJ1-1
CSAGRGTEPFF
TGCAGTGCCGGACGGGGGACTGAACCTTTCTTT
>.|TRBV5-5|.|TRBJ2-7
CASSPGPFSYEQYF
TGTGCCAGCAGCCCCGGGCCCTTCTCCTACGAGCAGTACTTC
>few|TRBV19|TRBD1|TRBJ1-2
CASSILQGLGYGYTF
TGTGCCAGTAGTATTCTACAGGGGCTAGGCTATGGCTACACCTTC
>few|TRBV7-2|.|TRBJ1-4
CASSLGENNEKLFF
TGTGCCAGCAGCTTAGGGGAAAATAATGAAAAACTGTTTTTT
>few|TRBV7-8|TRBD1|TRBJ1-1
CASSLGSYRGRGTEAFF
TGTGCCAGCAGCTTAGGAAGTTACAGGGGGCGCGGCACTGAAGCTTTCTTT
>.|TRBV6-7|.|TRBJ1-5
CASSYGGHQPQHF
TGTGCCAGCAGTTACGGGGGCCATCAGCCCCAGCATTTT
>few|TRBV6-1|.|TRBJ1-2
CASSDPGLYGYTF
TGTGCCAGCAGTGACCCAGGGTTGTATGGCTACACCTTC
>.|TRBV12-5|.|TRBJ1-5
CASGSSDSLNQPQHF
TGTGCTAGTGGTTCCTCGGACAGCCTCAATCAGCCCCAGCATTTT
>.|TRBV5-5|.|TRBJ2-3
CASSSGWGSPTDTQYF
TGTGCCAGCAGTTCGGGTTGGGGGAGCCCCACAGATACGCAGTATTTT
>few|TRBV27|.|TRBJ1-3
CASSLSPTGPGNTIYF
TGTGCCAGCAGTTTATCCCCCACAGGACCCGGGAACACCATATATTTT
>.|TRBV6-5|TRBD1|TRBJ2-2
CASSYYPGQGVEGELFF
TGTGCCAGCAGTTACTACCCGGGGCAGGGGGTGGAGGGGGAGCTGTTTTTT
>few|TRBV18|TRBD2|TRBJ2-7
CASSPGPSGGRYEQYF
TGTGCCAGCTCACCAGGACCATCGGGAGGGAGGTACGAGCAGTACTTC
>many|TRBV25-1|TRBD2|TRBJ2-5
CASSGTSGQETQYF
TGTGCCAGCAGTGGGACTAGCGGACAAGAGACCCAGTACTTC
>few|TRBV24-1|TRBD1|TRBJ2-7
CATSRTGAPYYEQYF
TGTGCCACCAGCAGGACAGGGGCCCCTTACTACGAGCAGTACTTC
>.|TRBV7-2|.|TRBJ2-2
CASSPPGSTWLFF
TGTGCCAGCAGCCCTCCCGGTTCGACGTGGCTGTTTTTT